This T cell receptor beta chain was documented in a study of T cells after yellow fever vaccination. Turning to the study itself: Preparation of fractions with low cell numbers was performed using SMART-Seq v4 Ultra Low Input.

General observations from the study: Peaking faster, on day 5 versus 15, the secondary response was nonetheless weaker.

This clonotype was observed at least ten times. Its antigen is undetermined. They built TCR cDNA with 5'RACE template switching, a step that put in a universal primer site and UMIs. From the 5' RACE reads, TCRdb called clonotypes with MiXCR, one entry per CDR3 protein. This sample has about 220,000 distinct CDR3 sequences; roughly 3.3% occur once, and the top ten carry approximately 3%. Sample: CD4+ T cells sorted from PBMCs, taken 10 days after the yellow fever booster vaccination. This receptor was obtained from a man between 18 and 29 years old who received the YFV17D yellow fever vaccine.

For the CDR3, the DNA is TGTGCCAGCAGCTTATTCTCGACTAGACCTTCCTTATACAATGAGCAGTTCTTC. It codes for CASSLFSTRPSLYNEQFF. V is TRBV7-3 and J is TRBJ2-1; possibly TRBD2 for D (6 bases). Trimming took off 2 bases at V and 4 bases at J, with 21 bases between the two ends. Looked up from germline, CDR1 is SGHTA and CDR2 is FQGTGA. This CDR3 region has 18 residues.